This T cell receptor beta chain is from a study of control samples from healthy donors and cancer patients. CDR1 MGHRA and CDR2 YSYEKL come from the germline V gene. V shed 2 bases and J shed 5 bases, with 6 bases lying between them. This CDR3 has 12 amino acids. Sequenced by immunoSEQ multiplex PCR; TCRdb stores in-frame clones only, minus some. The sample shows 150,000 to 200,000 clones, around nine tenths of them seen only once. The source is a man younger than 30 in good health. The material sequenced was blood. V gene TRBV4-1 combines with J gene TRBJ1-1; tentatively, D is TRBD1 (5 bases). The CDR3 protein is CASSQRGTEAFF. The CDR3 DNA follows: TGCGCCAGCAGCCAAAGGGGTACTGAAGCTTTCTTT.